This T cell receptor beta chain was found in a study of technical replicates of blood from several donors. This table comes from immunoSEQ multiplex PCR, and its TCRdb copy is limited to in-frame clones, with some not included. The sample shows 65,000 to 95,000 clones, about 97% of them seen only once. There are 16 residues in the CDR3. CDR1 is SGDLS and CDR2 is YYNGEE in the germline V gene. V dropped 5 bases and J dropped 5; count of bases not matched to a gene: 11. Sequenced input: T cells isolated from PBMCs. The V and J genes are TRBV9 and TRBJ2-5, with 11 nucleotides matching TRBD2. The receptor was derived from a human donor in good health. The CDR3 nucleotides are TGTGCCAGCAGTGCCCTACTAGCGGGAGTTGACGAGACCCAGTACTTC. Residues: CASSALLAGVDETQYF.